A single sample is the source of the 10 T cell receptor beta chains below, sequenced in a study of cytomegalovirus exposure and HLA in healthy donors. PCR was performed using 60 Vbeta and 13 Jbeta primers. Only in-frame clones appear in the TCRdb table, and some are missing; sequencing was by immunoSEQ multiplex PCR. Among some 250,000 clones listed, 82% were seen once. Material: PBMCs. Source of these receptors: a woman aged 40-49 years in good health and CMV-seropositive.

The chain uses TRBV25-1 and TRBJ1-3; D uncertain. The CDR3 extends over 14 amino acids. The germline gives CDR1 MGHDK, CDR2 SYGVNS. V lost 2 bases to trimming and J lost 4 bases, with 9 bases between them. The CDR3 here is CASSEGGAGNTIYF. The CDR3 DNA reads TGTGCCAGCAGTGAAGGAGGCGCCGGAAACACCATATATTTT. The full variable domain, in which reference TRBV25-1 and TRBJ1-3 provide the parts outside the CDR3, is EADIYQTPRYLVIGTGKKITLECSQTMGHDKMYWYQQDPGMELHLIHYSYGVNSTEKGDLSSESTVSRIRTEHFPLTLESARPSHTSQYLCASSEGGAGNTIYFGEGSWLTVV.

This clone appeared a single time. The CDR3 DNA is TGTGCCAGCAGCGTCAGACCGCGGGGGGTGTCCTCCTACAATGAGCAGTTCTTC. As protein: CASSVRPRGVSSYNEQFF. The V call is TRBV7-2, the J call TRBJ2-1, with 8 nucleotides matching TRBD2. The CDR3 has 18 residues. Germline-derived CDR1 and CDR2 are SGHTA and FQGNSA. Trimming cost V 5 bases and J 0 bases; bases outside gene matches: 12.

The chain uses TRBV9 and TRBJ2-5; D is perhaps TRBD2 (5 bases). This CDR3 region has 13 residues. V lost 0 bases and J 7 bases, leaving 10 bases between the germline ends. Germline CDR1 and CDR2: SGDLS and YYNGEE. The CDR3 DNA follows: TGTGCCAGCAGCGTAGAACTAGAGGGGACCCAGTACTTC. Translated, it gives CASSVELEGTQYF.

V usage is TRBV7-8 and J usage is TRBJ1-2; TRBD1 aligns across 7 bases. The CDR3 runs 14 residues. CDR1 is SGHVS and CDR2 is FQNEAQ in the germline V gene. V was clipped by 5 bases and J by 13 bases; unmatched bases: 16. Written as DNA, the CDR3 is TGTGCCAGCAGCCCTGGGACAGCCTCGGGATGGTTCACCTTC. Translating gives CASSPGTASGWFTF.

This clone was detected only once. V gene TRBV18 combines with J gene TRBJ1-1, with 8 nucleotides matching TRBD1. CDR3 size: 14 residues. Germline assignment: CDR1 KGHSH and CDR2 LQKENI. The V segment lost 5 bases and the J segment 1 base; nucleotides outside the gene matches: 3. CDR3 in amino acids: CASSWTGQNTEAFF. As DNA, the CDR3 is TGTGCCAGCTCATGGACAGGGCAGAACACTGAAGCTTTCTTT. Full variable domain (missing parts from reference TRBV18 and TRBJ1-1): NAGVMQNPRHLVRRRGQEARLRCSPMKGHSHVYWYRQLPEEGLKFMVYLQKENIIDESGMPKERFSAEFPKEGPSILRIQQVVRGDSAAYFCASSWTGQNTEAFFGQGTRLTVV.

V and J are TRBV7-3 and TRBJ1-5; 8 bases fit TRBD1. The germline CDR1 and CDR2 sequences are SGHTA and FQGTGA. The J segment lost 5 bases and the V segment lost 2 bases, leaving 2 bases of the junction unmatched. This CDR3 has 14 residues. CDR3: CASSLEGQDQPQHF. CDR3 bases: TGTGCCAGCAGCTTAGAGGGACAGGATCAGCCCCAGCATTTT.

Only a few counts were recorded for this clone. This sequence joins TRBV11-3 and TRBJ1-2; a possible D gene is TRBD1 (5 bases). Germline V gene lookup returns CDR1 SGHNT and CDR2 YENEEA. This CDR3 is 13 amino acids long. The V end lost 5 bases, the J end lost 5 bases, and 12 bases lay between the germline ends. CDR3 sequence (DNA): TGTGCCAGCAGCACCAGGGAAGGGTATGGCTACACCTTC. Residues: CASSTREGYGYTF.

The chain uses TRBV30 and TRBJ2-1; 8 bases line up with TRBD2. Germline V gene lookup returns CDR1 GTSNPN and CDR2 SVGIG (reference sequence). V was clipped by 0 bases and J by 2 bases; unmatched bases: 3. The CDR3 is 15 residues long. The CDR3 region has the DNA TGTGCCTGGAGTGTTAGCGGGGCTACCTACAATGAGCAGTTCTTC. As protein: CAWSVSGATYNEQFF.

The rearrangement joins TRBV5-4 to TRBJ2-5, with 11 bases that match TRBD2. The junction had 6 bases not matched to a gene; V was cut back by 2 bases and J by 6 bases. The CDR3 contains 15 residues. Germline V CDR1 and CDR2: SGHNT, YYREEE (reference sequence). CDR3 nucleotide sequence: TGTGCCAGCAGCTTAAATTTAGCGGGAGGGAAGACCCAGTACTTC. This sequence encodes CASSLNLAGGKTQYF. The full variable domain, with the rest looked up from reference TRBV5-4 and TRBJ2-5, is ETGVTQSPTHLIKTRGQQVTLRCSSQSGHNTVSWYQQALGQGPQFIFQYYREEENGRGNFPPRFSGLQFPNYSSELNVNALELDDSALYLCASSLNLAGGKTQYFGPGTRLLVL.

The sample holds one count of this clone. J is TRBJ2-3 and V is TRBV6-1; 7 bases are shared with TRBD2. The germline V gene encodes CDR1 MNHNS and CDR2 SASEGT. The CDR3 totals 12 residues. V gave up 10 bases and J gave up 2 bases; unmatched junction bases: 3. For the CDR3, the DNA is TGTGCCACCAGACTAGCCACAGATACGCAGTATTTT. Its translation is CATRLATDTQYF.